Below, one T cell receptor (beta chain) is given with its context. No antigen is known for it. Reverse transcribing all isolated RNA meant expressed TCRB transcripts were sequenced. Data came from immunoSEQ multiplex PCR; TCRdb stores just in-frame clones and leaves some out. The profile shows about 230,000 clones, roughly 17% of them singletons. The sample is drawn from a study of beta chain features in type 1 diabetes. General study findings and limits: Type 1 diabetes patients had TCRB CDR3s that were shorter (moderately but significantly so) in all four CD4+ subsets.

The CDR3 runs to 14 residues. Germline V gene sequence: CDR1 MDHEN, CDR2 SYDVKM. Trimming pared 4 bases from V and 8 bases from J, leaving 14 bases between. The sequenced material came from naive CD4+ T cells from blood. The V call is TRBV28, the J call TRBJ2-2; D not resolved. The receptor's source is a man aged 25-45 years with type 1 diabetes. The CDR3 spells CASSSGVVIGELFF. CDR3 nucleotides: TGTGCCAGCAGTTCCGGAGTTGTTATTGGGGAGCTGTTTTTT.